Shown below are 18 T cell receptor beta chains from a single sample sequenced in a study of cytomegalovirus exposure and HLA in healthy donors. PCR employed 60 Vbeta and 13 Jbeta primers. Repertoires were generated with immunoSEQ multiplex PCR, while TCRdb's copy carries only in-frame clones and drops some. The top ten hold 2% to 2.5% of the sample, which has about 180,000 clones, around 81% seen once. Source material: PBMCs. These receptors originate from a woman in her thirties in good health and CMV-seronegative.

V and J are TRBV6-5 and TRBJ1-2; possibly TRBD1 for D (6 bases). Trimming removed 3 bases from V and 3 bases from J, with 14 bases in between. This CDR3 region has 15 residues. Germline CDR1 MNHEY, CDR2 SVGAGI. CDR3 residues: CASSYTGRPDYGYTF. CDR3 DNA: TGTGCCAGCAGTTATACAGGGCGCCCCGACTATGGCTACACCTTC.

The V gene is TRBV9, the J gene TRBJ1-3; maybe TRBD1 (5 bases). The CDR3 contains 16 residues. V lost 0 bases and J lost 4, with 14 bases in between. Per germline, CDR1 SGDLS and CDR2 YYNGEE. This CDR3 is CASSVAAGMGGNTIYF. The CDR3 nucleotides read TGTGCCAGCAGCGTAGCGGCAGGGATGGGCGGAAACACCATATATTTT.

The V gene is TRBV14, the J gene TRBJ2-2; perhaps TRBD1 as D (6 bases). The CDR3 spans 15 residues. Germline loops: CDR1 SGHDN, CDR2 FVKESK. Trimming took off 2 bases at V and 6 bases at J, with 13 bases between the two ends. The CDR3 coding sequence is TGTGCCAGCAGCCAACAGGGGTGGTATGCCGGGGAGCTGTTTTTT. It translates to CASSQQGWYAGELFF.

The V and J genes are TRBV7-8 and TRBJ2-5; possibly TRBD1 for D (5 bases). This CDR3 spans 13 amino acids. The V and J ends lost 10 bases and 0 bases respectively, with 12 bases between them. The germline V gene has CDR1 SGHVS and CDR2 FQNEAQ. CDR3 protein: CAINRQNQETQYF. The CDR3 bases are TGTGCCATTAATCGACAGAACCAAGAGACCCAGTACTTC.

The chain is built from TRBV7-2 and TRBJ2-5; 8 bases are shared with TRBD2. V trimming: 0 bases; J trimming: 8 bases; junction bases outside the gene matches: 5. CDR1 is SGHTA and CDR2 is FQGNSA in the germline V gene. The CDR3 totals 14 residues. CDR3 nucleotide sequence: TGTGCCAGCAGCTTAGCGGCCGGGGGGGGAACCCAGTACTTC. It encodes CASSLAAGGGTQYF. The complete variable domain, with remaining parts taken from reference TRBV7-2 and TRBJ2-5, reads GAGVSQSPSNKVTEKGKDVELRCDPISGHTALYWYRQSLGQGLEFLIYFQGNSAPDKSGLPSDRFSAERTGGSVSTLTIQRTQQEDSAVYLCASSLAAGGGTQYFGPGTRLLVL.

Comments on this clone: In the same sample, other DNA sequences code for this CDR3. This rearrangement joins TRBV7-2 to TRBJ2-3; 10 bases fit TRBD2. The germline V gene has CDR1 SGHTA and CDR2 FQGNSA. The CDR3 extends over 15 amino acids. Trimming cost V 5 bases and J 0 bases; bases outside gene matches: 2. CDR3 DNA: TGTGCCAGCAGCCTACTAGCGGGAAGCACAGATACGCAGTATTTT. Amino acid sequence: CASSLLAGSTDTQYF. The whole variable domain, remainder taken from reference TRBV7-2 and TRBJ2-3, is GAGVSQSPSNKVTEKGKDVELRCDPISGHTALYWYRQSLGQGLEFLIYFQGNSAPDKSGLPSDRFSAERTGGSVSTLTIQRTQQEDSAVYLCASSLLAGSTDTQYFGPGTRLTVL.

This rearrangement joins TRBV7-2 to TRBJ2-1; D may be TRBD2 (7 bases). Germline CDR1 SGHTA, CDR2 FQGNSA. This CDR3 region has 13 residues. Trimming stripped 6 bases from V and 11 bases from J, with 17 bases between. The CDR3 DNA reads TGTGCCAGCAGGAGGGGGGGGGAATGGAAGCAGTTCTTC. Translating gives CASRRGGEWKQFF.

V usage is TRBV15 and J usage is TRBJ1-1; no clear D gene. Per germline, CDR1 LNHNV and CDR2 YYDKDF (reference sequence). There are 12 residues in the CDR3. Trimming left V 2 bases short and J 7 bases short, with 8 bases between. The CDR3, as DNA: TGTGCCACCAGCAGAAGGACTGGTGAAGCTTTCTTT. This encodes CATSRRTGEAFF.

The chain combines TRBV6-5 with TRBJ2-7; 12 positions match TRBD2. V shed 6 bases, J shed 2 bases, and the junction held 2 bases outside the gene matches. The germline V gene has CDR1 MNHEY and CDR2 SVGAGI. CDR3 size: 14 residues. CDR3 coding DNA: TGTGCCAGCAGGACTAGCGGGAGTCCCTACGAGCAGTACTTC. Amino acids: CASRTSGSPYEQYF.

The genes are TRBV4-1 and TRBJ2-7, with a weak D call TRBD2 (5 bases). Germline V gene sequence: CDR1 MGHRA, CDR2 YSYEKL. Deletions cut 1 base from V and 6 bases from J, with 10 bases between. CDR3 size: 13 residues. The CDR3 loop reads CASSQGATSEQYF. The CDR3 DNA is TGCGCCAGCAGCCAAGGGGCTACTAGCGAGCAGTACTTC.

This clone appeared a few times. The chain has TRBV2 and TRBJ2-5; TRBD1 might be the D (5 bases). The J call is uncertain, as TRBJ2-7 better fits the DNA end. In germline, CDR1 is SNHLY, CDR2 FYNNEI. This CDR3 contains 12 residues. The CDR3 bases are TGTGCCAGCAGTAAGGGGTTATACGAGCAGTACTTC. It specifies CASSKGLYEQYF.

Regarding this clone: The sample contains more than one DNA sequence encoding this CDR3. The J gene is TRBJ2-7, the V gene TRBV28, with D hard to call. V was trimmed by 4 bases and J by 4 bases, leaving 5 bases between them. This CDR3 is 11 amino acids long. Germline loops: CDR1 MDHEN, CDR2 SYDVKM. CDR3 protein: CASSSNYEQYF. The DNA of the CDR3 is TGTGCCAGCAGTTCCAATTACGAGCAGTACTTC.

The J gene is TRBJ1-1, the V gene TRBV6-6; possible D gene TRBD1, 5 bases. Germline CDR1 is MNHNY and CDR2 is SVGAGI (reference sequence). The ends were cut back, 5 bases at V and 4 bases at J, with 14 bases in the middle. This CDR3 spans 14 amino acids. CDR3 loop: CASSPSGGGTEAFF. In DNA form, the CDR3 reads TGTGCCAGCAGTCCCTCCGGGGGAGGCACTGAAGCTTTCTTT.

The J gene is TRBJ2-1, the V gene TRBV4-1, with a weak D call TRBD1 (5 bases). Germline V gives CDR1 MGHRA, CDR2 YSYEKL. Trimming removed 3 bases at V and 2 bases at J, with 17 bases between. This CDR3 contains 17 residues. The CDR3 protein is CASSHLGAGSPYNEQFF. CDR3 nucleotide sequence: TGCGCCAGCAGCCACCTCGGAGCAGGGTCCCCCTACAATGAGCAGTTCTTC.

The gene calls are TRBV27 and TRBJ2-7, with 8 positions matching TRBD1. Per the germline V gene, CDR1 is MNHEY and CDR2 is SMNVEV (reference sequence). The J segment lost 7 bases and the V segment lost 5 bases, leaving 13 bases of the junction unmatched. There are 15 residues in the CDR3. The CDR3 sequence: CASSLKNQGAWEQYF. As DNA, the CDR3 is TGTGCCAGCAGTCTCAAGAATCAGGGGGCTTGGGAGCAGTACTTC.

V is TRBV18 and J is TRBJ1-2; 7 bases agree with TRBD1. The V gene end was trimmed by 1 base and the J gene end by 0 bases; junction bases not matched to a gene: 11. The CDR3 has 18 amino acids. Germline CDR1 KGHSH, CDR2 LQKENI. The CDR3 reads CASSPLYQGEESNYGYTF. In nucleotides, the CDR3 is TGTGCCAGCTCACCACTATATCAGGGGGAAGAGTCTAACTATGGCTACACCTTC.

The chain recombines TRBV28 with TRBJ2-7, with 10 bases lining up with TRBD1. CDR1 is MDHEN, CDR2 SYDVKM, per germline. V lost 3 bases and J lost 2; bases outside the gene matches: 13. CDR3 length: 18 amino acids. The CDR3 DNA is TGTGCCAGCAGTTTTGTGGGACAGGGGCAAGTTATACCCTACGAGCAGTACTTC. Amino acids: CASSFVGQGQVIPYEQYF.

The CDR3 is CASSLPLSEQYF. CDR3 nucleotides: TGTGCCAGCAGCTTGCCCCTCTCCGAGCAGTACTTC. The rearrangement uses TRBV5-4 and TRBJ2-7; the D is unclear. Germline V gives CDR1 SGHNT, CDR2 YYREEE (reference sequence). Trimming pared 1 base from V and 6 bases from J, leaving 8 bases between. The CDR3 sequence is 12 residues long.